This is a list of T cell receptor beta chains from one sample in a study of beta chain features in type 1 diabetes. Data came from immunoSEQ multiplex PCR; TCRdb stores just in-frame clones and leaves some out. The sample shows some 170,000 clones, about 63% of them seen only once. The sample comprised naive CD4+ T cells from blood. The receptor source for this set is a man younger than 40 with type 1 diabetes. Each CDR3 is given with its conserved first and last residue. D genes are given only for firm matches. A row's size may be missing; if present it is once, few, many or a size class.

NA | TRBJ2-1 | TRBV7-2 | NA | TGTGCCAGCAGCCAATCCGGGACCTACAATGAGCAGTTCTTC | CASSQSGTYNEQFF
few | TRBJ2-6 | TRBV2 | NA | TGTGCCAGACAGGGTCAAGGGGCCAACGTCCTGACTTTC | CARQGQGANVLTF
NA | TRBJ2-5 | TRBV11-2 | NA | TGTGCCAGCAGCCCCAACCAGGGGTCGGAAGAGACCCAGTACTTC | CASSPNQGSEETQYF
NA | TRBJ2-3 | TRBV6-5 | NA | TGTGCCAGCAGTTACTCAGGCGTAACCGGCACAGATACGCAGTATTTT | CASSYSGVTGTDTQYF
NA | TRBJ2-1 | TRBV10-3 | TRBD1 | TGTGCCATCAGGGACAGGGGGCAGATTAATGAGCAGTTCTTC | CAIRDRGQINEQFF
NA | TRBJ2-1 | TRBV28 | NA | TGTGCCAGCAGTTTACCTGATTGGAACAATGAGCAGTTCTTC | CASSLPDWNNEQFF
NA | TRBJ2-3 | TRBV7-2 | TRBD2 | TGTGCCAGCAGCCTTCAGCGGGGGACCACAGATACGCAGTATTTT | CASSLQRGTTDTQYF
NA | TRBJ1-2 | TRBV9 | NA | TGTGCCAGCAGCGTGGACAGAAACTATGGCTACACCTTC | CASSVDRNYGYTF
few | TRBJ2-5 | TRBV10-3 | NA | TGTGCCATCAGTGAGTCGGTCCTTGAGACCCAGTACTTC | CAISESVLETQYF
few | TRBJ1-4 | TRBV30 | NA | TGTGCCTGGAGCGCCCTTCACAGCCTTAATGAAAAACTGTTTTTT | CAWSALHSLNEKLFF
NA | TRBJ2-1 | TRBV5-1 | TRBD1 | TGCGCCAGCAAAGGACAGGGCTCCTACAATGAGCAGTTCTTC | CASKGQGSYNEQFF
NA | TRBJ2-7 | TRBV20-1 | NA | TGCAGCGCCGGACAGACCTACGAGCAGTACTTC | CSAGQTYEQYF
few | TRBJ2-5 | TRBV7-2 | TRBD2 | TGTGCCAGCAGCCCAGGACGAAGCGGGGGGGCCGAGACCCAGTACTTC | CASSPGRSGGAETQYF
few | TRBJ2-1 | TRBV29-1 | TRBD1 | TGCAGCGTCGGACAGGGAGGCAATGAGCAGTTCTTC | CSVGQGGNEQFF
NA | TRBJ1-4 | TRBV20-1 | TRBD1 | TGCATTGGGACAGTTAATGAAAAACTGTTTTTT | CIGTVNEKLFF
NA | TRBJ2-5 | TRBV27 | TRBD1 | TGTGCCAGCAGGCTGGGGACAGGGTCACGAGAGACCCAGTACTTC | CASRLGTGSRETQYF
NA | TRBJ2-3 | TRBV10-3 | NA | TGTGCCATCAGTGATCGGTGGGTCAGCACAGATACGCAGTATTTT | CAISDRWVSTDTQYF
NA | TRBJ2-1 | TRBV29-1 | NA | TGCAGCGTTGAAGAGTATGAGCAGTTCTTC | CSVEEYEQFF
NA | TRBJ1-2 | TRBV7-9 | NA | TGTGCCAGCAGCTTAAGTAATGTTCCCTATGGCTACACCTTC | CASSLSNVPYGYTF
NA | TRBJ1-4 | TRBV2 | NA | TGTGCCAGCCTGGGGCTCGGGAGGGAAAAACTGTTTTTT | CASLGLGREKLFF
NA | TRBJ2-1 | TRBV19 | TRBD2 | TGTGCCAGTAGTCGGGCTAGCGGGCCCACCTACAATGAGCAGTTCTTC | CASSRASGPTYNEQFF
NA | TRBJ2-1 | TRBV28 | NA | TGTGCCAGCAATCAGGGCGAAGGCTACGGTGAGCAGTTCTTC | CASNQGEGYGEQFF
few | TRBJ1-2 | TRBV29-1 | NA | TGCAGCGTACCCCTGGGCGGATCGAACTATGGCTACACCTTC | CSVPLGGSNYGYTF
NA | TRBJ2-2 | TRBV30 | NA | TGTGCCTGGAGTAGGTCGGACACCGGGGAGCTGTTTTTT | CAWSRSDTGELFF
NA | TRBJ2-1 | TRBV27 | NA | TGTGCCAGCAGTTTATCGTTACAGGTAACCTACAATGAGCAGTTCTTC | CASSLSLQVTYNEQFF
NA | TRBJ2-6 | TRBV15 | TRBD1 | TGTGCCTCTCGGACAGGGGGCTCCTCTGGGGCCAACGTCCTGACTTTC | CASRTGGSSGANVLTF
NA | TRBJ2-7 | TRBV5-1 | NA | TGCGCCAGCAGCTTGGCGCCACAGGGAGCCTACGAGCAGTACTTC | CASSLAPQGAYEQYF
NA | TRBJ1-2 | TRBV9 | NA | TGTGCCAGCAGCGTAGGGAGGGCAGGGCGAGGCTACACCTTC | CASSVGRAGRGYTF
NA | TRBJ1-2 | TRBV29-1 | NA | TGCAGCGTTGAAGATGGCTTTTCGCGGACGCGCTATGGCTACACCTTC | CSVEDGFSRTRYGYTF
NA | TRBJ2-3 | TRBV27 | TRBD2 | TGTGCCAGCGGCGGACTAGCGAAAAGCACAGATACGCAGTATTTT | CASGGLAKSTDTQYF
NA | TRBJ2-3 | TRBV27 | NA | TGTGCCAGCCCCCTCAGGGACATCAAGATGTGCTGTGCAGATACGCAGTATTTT | CASPLRDIKMCCADTQYF
NA | TRBJ1-1 | TRBV29-1 | NA | TGCAGTATAAGCAAGATCTCGAACACTGAAGCTTTCTTT | CSISKISNTEAFF
few | TRBJ2-3 | TRBV4-3 | TRBD1 | TGCGCCAGCAGCCCGCCGGGGGCCGGGACAGGGGAAGATACGCAGTATTTT | CASSPPGAGTGEDTQYF
NA | TRBJ1-1 | TRBV14 | NA | TGTGCCAGCAGCCAACTCGGACGGAACACTGAAGCTTTCTTT | CASSQLGRNTEAFF
NA | TRBJ2-1 | TRBV7-2 | NA | TGTGCCAGCAGCTTTCTAGGAGCCATCAATGAGCAGTTCTTC | CASSFLGAINEQFF
NA | TRBJ1-6 | TRBV2 | NA | TGTGCCAGCAGGGCCACAGGGATCCTTTGGAATTCACCCCTCCACTTT | CASRATGILWNSPLHF
NA | TRBJ2-1 | TRBV13 | NA | TGTGCCAGCAGCTTAGATCGACATGAGCAGTTCTTC | CASSLDRHEQFF